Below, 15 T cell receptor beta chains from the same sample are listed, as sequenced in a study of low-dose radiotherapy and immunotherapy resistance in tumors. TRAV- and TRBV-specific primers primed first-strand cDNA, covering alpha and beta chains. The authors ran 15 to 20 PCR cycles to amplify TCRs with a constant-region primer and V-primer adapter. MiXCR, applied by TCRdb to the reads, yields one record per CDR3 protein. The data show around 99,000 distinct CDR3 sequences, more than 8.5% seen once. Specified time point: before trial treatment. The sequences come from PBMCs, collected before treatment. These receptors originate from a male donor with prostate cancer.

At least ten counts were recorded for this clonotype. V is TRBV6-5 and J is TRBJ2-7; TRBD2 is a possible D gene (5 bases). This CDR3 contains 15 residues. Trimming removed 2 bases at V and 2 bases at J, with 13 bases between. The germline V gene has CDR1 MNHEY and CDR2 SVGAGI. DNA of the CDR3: TGTGCCAGCAGTTACGGATCGGGGATGGCCTACGAGCAGTACTTC. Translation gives CASSYGSGMAYEQYF.

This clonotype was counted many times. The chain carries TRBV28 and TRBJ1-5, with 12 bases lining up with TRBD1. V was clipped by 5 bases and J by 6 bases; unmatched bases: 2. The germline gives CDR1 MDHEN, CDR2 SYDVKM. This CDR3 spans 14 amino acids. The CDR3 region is CASSGTGGSQPQHF. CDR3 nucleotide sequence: TGTGCCAGCAGTGGGACAGGGGGCAGTCAGCCCCAGCATTTT.

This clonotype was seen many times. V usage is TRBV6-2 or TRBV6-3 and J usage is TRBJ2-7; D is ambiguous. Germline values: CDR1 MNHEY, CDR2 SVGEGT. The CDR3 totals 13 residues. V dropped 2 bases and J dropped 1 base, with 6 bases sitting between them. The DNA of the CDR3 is TGTGCCAGCAGTTACAGGCGGTCCTACGAGCAGTACTTC. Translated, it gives CASSYRRSYEQYF.

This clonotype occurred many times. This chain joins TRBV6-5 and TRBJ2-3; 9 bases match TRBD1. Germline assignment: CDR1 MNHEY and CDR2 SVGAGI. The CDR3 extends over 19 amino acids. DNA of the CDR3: TGTGGCGGTACATCGGCCAGCATCACTGGGGACAGGGAGCCAGATACGCAGTATTTT. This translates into CGGTSASITGDREPDTQYF.

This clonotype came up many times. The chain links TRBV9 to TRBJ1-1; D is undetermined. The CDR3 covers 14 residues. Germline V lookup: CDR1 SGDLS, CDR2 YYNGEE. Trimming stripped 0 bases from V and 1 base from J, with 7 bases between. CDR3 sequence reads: CASSVGPGNTEAFF. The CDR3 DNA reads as TGTGCCAGCAGCGTAGGTCCAGGGAACACTGAAGCTTTCTTT.

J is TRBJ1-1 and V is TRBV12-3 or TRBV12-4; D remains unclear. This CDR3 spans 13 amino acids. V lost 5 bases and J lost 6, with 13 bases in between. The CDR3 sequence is CASSLARVAEAFF. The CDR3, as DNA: TGTGCCAGCAGTCTCGCCCGAGTGGCTGAAGCTTTCTTT.

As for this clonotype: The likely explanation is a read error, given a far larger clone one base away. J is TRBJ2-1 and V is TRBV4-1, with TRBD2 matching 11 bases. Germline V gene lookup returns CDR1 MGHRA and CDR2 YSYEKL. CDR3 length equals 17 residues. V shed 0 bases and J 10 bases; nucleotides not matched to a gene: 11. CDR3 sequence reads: CASSQDFSGRAAGEQFF. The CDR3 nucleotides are TGCGCCAGCAGCCAAGATTTTAGCGGGAGGGCCGCGGGGGAGCAGTTCTTC.

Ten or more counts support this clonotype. The CDR3 sequence is CSARDITTETQYF. As DNA, the CDR3 is TGCAGTGCTAGAGATATAACAACGGAGACCCAGTACTTC. The chain uses TRBV20-1 and TRBJ2-5; D gene unclear. Trimming pared 0 bases from V and 5 bases from J, leaving 10 bases between. Germline CDR1 and CDR2: DFQATT and SNEGSKA (reference sequence). The CDR3 runs 13 residues.

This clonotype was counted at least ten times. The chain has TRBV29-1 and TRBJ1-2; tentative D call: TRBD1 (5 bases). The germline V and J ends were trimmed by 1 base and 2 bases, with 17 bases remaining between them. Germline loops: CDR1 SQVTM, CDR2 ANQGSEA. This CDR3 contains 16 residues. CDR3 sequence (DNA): TGCAGCGTTGAAGGGGCGGCCAGGGAGTGGAACTATGGCTACACCTTC. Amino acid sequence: CSVEGAAREWNYGYTF. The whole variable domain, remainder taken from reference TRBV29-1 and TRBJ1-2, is SAVISQKPSRDICQRGTSLTIQCQVDSQVTMMFWYRQQPGQSLTLIATANQGSEATYESGFVIDKFPISRPNLTFSTLTVSNMSPEDSSIYLCSVEGAAREWNYGYTFGSGTRLTVV.

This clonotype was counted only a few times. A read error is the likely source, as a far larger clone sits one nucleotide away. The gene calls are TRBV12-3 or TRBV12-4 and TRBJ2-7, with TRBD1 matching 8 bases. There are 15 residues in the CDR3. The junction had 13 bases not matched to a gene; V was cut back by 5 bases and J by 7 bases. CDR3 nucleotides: TGTGCCAGCAGTGGCGTGGGACAGGCATCCAATGAGCAGTACTTC. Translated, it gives CASSGVGQASNEQYF.

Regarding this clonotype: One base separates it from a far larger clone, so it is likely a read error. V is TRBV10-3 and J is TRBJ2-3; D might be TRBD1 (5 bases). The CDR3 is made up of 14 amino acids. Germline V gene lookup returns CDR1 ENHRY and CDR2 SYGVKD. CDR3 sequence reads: CASSVSVATGTQYF. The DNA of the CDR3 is TGTGCCAGCAGTGTGTCGGTTGCTACAGGTACGCAGTATTTT.

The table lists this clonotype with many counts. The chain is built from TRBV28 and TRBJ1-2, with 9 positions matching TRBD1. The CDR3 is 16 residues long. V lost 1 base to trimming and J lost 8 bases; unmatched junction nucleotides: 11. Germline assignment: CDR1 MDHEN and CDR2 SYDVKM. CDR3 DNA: TGTGCCAGCAGTTTATTACCGGGACAGGGACCGGAAGGCTACACCTTC. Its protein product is CASSLLPGQGPEGYTF.

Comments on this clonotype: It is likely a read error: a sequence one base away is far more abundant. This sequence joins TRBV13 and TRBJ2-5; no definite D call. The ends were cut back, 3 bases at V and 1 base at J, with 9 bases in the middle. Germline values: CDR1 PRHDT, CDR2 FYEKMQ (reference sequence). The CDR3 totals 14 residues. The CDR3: CASSLGMSQETQYF. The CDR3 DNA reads TGTGCCAGCAGCTTGGGTATGTCCCAAGAGACCCAGTACTTC.

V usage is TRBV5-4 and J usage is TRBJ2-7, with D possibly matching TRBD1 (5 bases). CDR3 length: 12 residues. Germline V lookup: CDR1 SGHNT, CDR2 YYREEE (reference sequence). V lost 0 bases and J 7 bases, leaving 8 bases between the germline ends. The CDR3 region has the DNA TGTGCCAGCAGCTTGGCAGGGTTGGAGCAGTACTTC. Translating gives CASSLAGLEQYF.

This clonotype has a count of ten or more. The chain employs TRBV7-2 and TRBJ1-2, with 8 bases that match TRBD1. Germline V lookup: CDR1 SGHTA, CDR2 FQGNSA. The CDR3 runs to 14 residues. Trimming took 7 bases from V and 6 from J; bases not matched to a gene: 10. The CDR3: CASTPPDRANGYTF. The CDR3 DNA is TGTGCCAGCACCCCCCCGGACAGGGCTAATGGCTACACCTTC.